This is a list of T cell receptor beta chains from one sample in a study of type 1 regulatory T cells. TCRdb re-called the reads through MiXCR, storing one row per CDR3 protein. This repertoire shows 15,000 to 20,000 distinct CDR3 sequences, approximately 10% found once; its top ten account for around 2.8%. The sequenced sample consisted of CD4+ T cells, either the whole sample or a sorted fraction (not recorded which). These TCRs come from a human donor in good health. Both conserved end residues are part of each CDR3. Each record gives: V gene, J gene, D gene, clone size, CDR3 DNA, CDR3 protein. The D gene is left open where the match is weak. Clone size is shown for a subset of rows, as once, few, many or a class of expanded clone.

TRBV5-4	TRBJ2-2	.	.	TGTGCCAGCAGCTTGCTGGCACCTACCACGAACACCGGGGAGCTGTTTTTT	CASSLLAPTTNTGELFF
TRBV20-1	TRBJ1-6	TRBD1	few	TGCAGTGCTACCCAGAGGGGGCTGGGTTCACCCCTCCACTTT	CSATQRGLGSPLHF
TRBV29-1	TRBJ2-2	TRBD2	few	TGCAGCGGGGGACTAGCGGGAGTATCCGGGGAGCTGTTTTTT	CSGGLAGVSGELFF
TRBV30	TRBJ2-1	.	few	TGTGCCTGGGCTGCCGGAATCGAGCAGTTCTTC	CAWAAGIEQFF
TRBV29-1	TRBJ2-1	TRBD2	.	TGCAGCGCCGGGACTAGGAGCTACAATGAGCAGTTCTTC	CSAGTRSYNEQFF
TRBV18	TRBJ2-7	TRBD2	.	TGTGCCAACTCCGAACTAGCGGGAGCTGGCGAGCAGTACTTC	CANSELAGAGEQYF
TRBV14	TRBJ1-3	TRBD1	many	TGTGCCAGCAGCCACTTCGACAGGGGGAGCACCATATATTTT	CASSHFDRGSTIYF
TRBV6-1	TRBJ1-6	.	medium-sized	TGTGCCAGCGCAGTCGGGACGGTAAATTCACCCCTCCACTTT	CASAVGTVNSPLHF
TRBV5-6	TRBJ2-5	TRBD1	few	TGTGCCAGCCGAGGGGGCAGTCGAAAAGAGACCCAGTACTTC	CASRGGSRKETQYF
TRBV29-1	TRBJ2-5	.	medium-sized	TGCAGCGCTGCGCGGCAAGAGACCCAGTACTTC	CSAARQETQYF
TRBV7-2	TRBJ2-1	.	many	TGTGCCAGCAGCTTCCGAGTATTTGGTAGTTTAATGTCCTACAATGAGCAGTTCTTC	CASSFRVFGSLMSYNEQFF
TRBV14	TRBJ2-7	.	.	TGTGCCAGCAGCCAAGAGCTGTCGGGAGAGCAGTACTTC	CASSQELSGEQYF
TRBV20-1	TRBJ1-5	.	many	TGCAGTGCTAGTCAGAAGAATCAGCCCCAGCATTTT	CSASQKNQPQHF
TRBV5-1	TRBJ1-1	TRBD1	.	TGCGCCAGCAGCTTGCTCCAGGGGGCGGACACTGAAGCTTTCTTT	CASSLLQGADTEAFF
TRBV12-3/TRBV12-4	TRBJ1-2	.	many	TGTGCCAGCAGTTTAGCGTCGGGGTATGGCTACACCTTC	CASSLASGYGYTF
TRBV19	TRBJ2-5	TRBD1	few	TGTGCCAGTAGCCGGGACAGGGGAGAAGAGACCCAGTACTTC	CASSRDRGEETQYF
TRBV28	TRBJ1-5	.	many	TGTGCCACCCGGGACGCGGGGCAGCCCCAGCATTTT	CATRDAGQPQHF
TRBV5-6	TRBJ1-2	.	.	TGTGCCAGCAGCTTGGGGTTCGAGGGCGCAGGCTACACCTTC	CASSLGFEGAGYTF
TRBV5-5	TRBJ2-1	TRBD2	.	TGTGCCAGCATGAACAGCGGGGTTGAGCAGTTCTTC	CASMNSGVEQFF
TRBV7-3	TRBJ2-1	.	many	TGTGCCAGCAGCCCAAATAGCGCGAGGGGGTCCGATGAGCAGTTCTTC	CASSPNSARGSDEQFF